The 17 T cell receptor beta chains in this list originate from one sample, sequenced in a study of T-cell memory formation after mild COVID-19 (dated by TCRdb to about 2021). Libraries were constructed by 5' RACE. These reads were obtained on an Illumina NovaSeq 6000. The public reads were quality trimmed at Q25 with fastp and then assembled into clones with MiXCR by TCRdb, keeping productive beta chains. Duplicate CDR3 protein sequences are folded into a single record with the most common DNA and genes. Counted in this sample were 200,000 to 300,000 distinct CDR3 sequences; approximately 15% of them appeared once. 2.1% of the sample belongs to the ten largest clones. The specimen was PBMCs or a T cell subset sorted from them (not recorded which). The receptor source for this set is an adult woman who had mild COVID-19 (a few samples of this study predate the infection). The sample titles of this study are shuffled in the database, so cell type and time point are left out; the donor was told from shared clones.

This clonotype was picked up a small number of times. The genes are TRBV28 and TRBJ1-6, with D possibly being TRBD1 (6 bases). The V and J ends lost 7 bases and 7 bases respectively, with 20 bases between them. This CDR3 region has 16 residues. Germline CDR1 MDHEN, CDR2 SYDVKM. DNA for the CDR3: TGTGCCAGCATAGGATTCGGGGACATAGGAAATTCACCCCTCCACTTT. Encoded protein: CASIGFGDIGNSPLHF.

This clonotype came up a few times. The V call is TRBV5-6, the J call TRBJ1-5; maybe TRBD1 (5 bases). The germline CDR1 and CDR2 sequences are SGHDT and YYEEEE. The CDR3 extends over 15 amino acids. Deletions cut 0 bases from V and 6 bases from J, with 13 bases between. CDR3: CASSLAGGRVQPQHF. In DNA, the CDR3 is TGTGCCAGCAGCTTGGCCGGGGGGAGGGTTCAGCCCCAGCATTTT. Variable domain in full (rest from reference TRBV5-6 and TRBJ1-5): DAGVTQSPTHLIKTRGQQVTLRCSPKSGHDTVSWYQQALGQGPQFIFQYYEEEERQRGNFPDRFSGHQFPNYSSELNVNALLLGDSALYLCASSLAGGRVQPQHFGDGTRLSIL.

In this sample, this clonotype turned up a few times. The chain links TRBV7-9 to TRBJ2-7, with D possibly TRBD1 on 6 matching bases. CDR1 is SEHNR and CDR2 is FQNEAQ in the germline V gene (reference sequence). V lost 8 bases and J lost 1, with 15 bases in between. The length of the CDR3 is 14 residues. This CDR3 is CASSTGQGSYEQYF. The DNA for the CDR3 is TGTGCCAGCTCCACGGGGCAGGGGTCCTACGAGCAGTACTTC.

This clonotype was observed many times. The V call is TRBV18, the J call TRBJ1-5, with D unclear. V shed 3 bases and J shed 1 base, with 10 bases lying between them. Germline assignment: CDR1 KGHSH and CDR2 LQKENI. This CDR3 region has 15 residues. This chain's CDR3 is CASSPGRPSNQPQHF. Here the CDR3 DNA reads TGTGCCAGCTCACCCGGACGGCCCAGCAATCAGCCCCAGCATTTT.

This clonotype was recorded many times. CDR3 in DNA: TGTGCCAGCAGCCCTCGTCTGGCAGCTTACAATGAGCAGTTCTTC. It is translated as CASSPRLAAYNEQFF. The chain employs TRBV9 and TRBJ2-1; D remains unclear. Germline-derived CDR1 and CDR2 are SGDLS and YYNGEE. This CDR3 comprises 15 residues. Trimming took 4 bases from V and 4 from J, leaving 15 bases between them. Together with reference TRBV9 and TRBJ2-1, the CDR3 gives the full variable domain: DSGVTQTPKHLITATGQRVTLRCSPRSGDLSVYWYQQSLDQGLQFLIQYYNGEERAKGNILERFSAQQFPDLHSELNLSSLELGDSALYFCASSPRLAAYNEQFFGPGTRLTVL.

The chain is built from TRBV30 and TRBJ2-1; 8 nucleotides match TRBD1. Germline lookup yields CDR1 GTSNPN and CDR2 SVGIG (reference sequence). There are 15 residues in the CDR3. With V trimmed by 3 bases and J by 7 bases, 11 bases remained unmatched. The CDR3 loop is CAWRVGQGTVNEQFF. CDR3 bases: TGTGCCTGGAGGGTTGGACAGGGTACGGTTAATGAGCAGTTCTTC.

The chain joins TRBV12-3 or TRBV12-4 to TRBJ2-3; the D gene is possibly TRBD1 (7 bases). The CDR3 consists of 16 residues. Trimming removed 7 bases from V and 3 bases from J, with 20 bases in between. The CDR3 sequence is CASKIGRRGLTDTQYF. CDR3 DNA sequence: TGTGCCAGCAAAATCGGAAGGAGGGGGCTAACAGATACGCAGTATTTT.

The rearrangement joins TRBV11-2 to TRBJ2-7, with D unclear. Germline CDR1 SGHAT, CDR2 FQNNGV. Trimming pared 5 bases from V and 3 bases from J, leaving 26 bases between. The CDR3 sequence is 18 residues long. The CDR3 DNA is TGTGCCAGCAGCCCACTTCAGAGAGGCAAAGGCGTATTCTACGAGCAGTACTTC. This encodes CASSPLQRGKGVFYEQYF.

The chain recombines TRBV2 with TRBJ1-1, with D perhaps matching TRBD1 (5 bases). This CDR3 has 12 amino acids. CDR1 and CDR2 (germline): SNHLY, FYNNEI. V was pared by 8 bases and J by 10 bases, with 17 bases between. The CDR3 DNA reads TGTGCCAGCTTGAAGGGGCGGGACGTAGCTTTCTTT. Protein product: CASLKGRDVAFF.

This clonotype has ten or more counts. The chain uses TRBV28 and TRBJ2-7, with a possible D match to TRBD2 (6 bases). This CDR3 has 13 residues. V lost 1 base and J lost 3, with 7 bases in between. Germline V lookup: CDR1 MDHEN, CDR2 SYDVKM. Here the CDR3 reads CASSLFSGYEQYF. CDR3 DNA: TGTGCCAGCAGTTTATTTAGCGGCTACGAGCAGTACTTC.

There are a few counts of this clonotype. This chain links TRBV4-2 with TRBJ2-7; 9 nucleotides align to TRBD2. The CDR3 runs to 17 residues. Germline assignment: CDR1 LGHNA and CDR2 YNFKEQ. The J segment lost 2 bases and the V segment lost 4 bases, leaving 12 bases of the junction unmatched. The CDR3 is CASSRGGGVARPYEQYF. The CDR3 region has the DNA TGTGCCAGCAGCCGCGGGGGGGGGGTAGCCCGCCCCTACGAGCAGTACTTC.

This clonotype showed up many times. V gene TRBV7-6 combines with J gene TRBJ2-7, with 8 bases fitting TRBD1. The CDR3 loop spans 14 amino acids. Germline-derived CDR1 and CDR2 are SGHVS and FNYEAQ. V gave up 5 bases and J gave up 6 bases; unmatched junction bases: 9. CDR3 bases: TGTGCCAGCAGCCCCGGACAGGGAGAGGGCGAGCAGTACTTC. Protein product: CASSPGQGEGEQYF.

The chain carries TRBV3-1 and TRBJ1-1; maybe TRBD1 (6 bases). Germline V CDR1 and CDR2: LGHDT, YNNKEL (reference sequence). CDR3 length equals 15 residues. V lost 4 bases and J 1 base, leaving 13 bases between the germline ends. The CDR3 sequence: CASSLYRVENTEAFF. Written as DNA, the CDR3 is TGTGCCAGCAGCCTATACAGGGTGGAGAACACTGAAGCTTTCTTT. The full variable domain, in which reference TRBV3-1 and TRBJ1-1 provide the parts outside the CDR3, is DTAVSQTPKYLVTQMGNDKSIKCEQNLGHDTMYWYKQDSKKFLKIMFSYNNKELIINETVPNRFSPKSPDKAHLNLHINSLELGDSAVYFCASSLYRVENTEAFFGQGTRLTVV.

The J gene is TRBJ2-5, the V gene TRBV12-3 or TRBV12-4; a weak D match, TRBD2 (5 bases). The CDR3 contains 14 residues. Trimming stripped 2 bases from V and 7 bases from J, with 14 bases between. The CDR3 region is CASSLQDLSGTQYF. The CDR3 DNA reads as TGTGCCAGCAGTTTACAGGACCTCAGCGGGACCCAGTACTTC.

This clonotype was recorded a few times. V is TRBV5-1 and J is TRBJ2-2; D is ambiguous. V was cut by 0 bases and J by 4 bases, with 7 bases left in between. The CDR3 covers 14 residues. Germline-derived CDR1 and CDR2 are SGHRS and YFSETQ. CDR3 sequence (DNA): TGCGCCAGCAGCTTGGTAGTGGGCACCGGGGAGCTGTTTTTT. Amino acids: CASSLVVGTGELFF.

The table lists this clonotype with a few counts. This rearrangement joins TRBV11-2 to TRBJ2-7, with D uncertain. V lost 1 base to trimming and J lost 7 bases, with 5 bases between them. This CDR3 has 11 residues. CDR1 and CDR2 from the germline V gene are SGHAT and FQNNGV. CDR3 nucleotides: TGTGCCAGCAGCTTAGTGAGGGAGCAGTACTTC. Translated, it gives CASSLVREQYF.

The CDR3 spells CASNSTLASGGCYEQYF. CDR3 nucleotide sequence: TGTGCCAGCAACTCTACCTTAGCTAGCGGAGGGTGTTACGAGCAGTACTTC. The chain employs TRBV27 and TRBJ2-7; 7 bases agree with TRBD2. CDR1 and CDR2 (germline): MNHEY, SMNVEV (reference sequence). This CDR3 is 17 amino acids long. V lost 7 bases to trimming and J lost 4 bases; unmatched junction nucleotides: 19.